This T cell receptor (beta chain) was sequenced in a study of PD-1 blockade in classical Hodgkin lymphoma. Study-wide results and limits: For complete responders, baseline diversity was comparable to that of newly diagnosed patients. The study found that TCR diversity rose significantly by C4D1 in CD4+ but not CD8+ cells.

Deletions cut 2 bases from V and 8 bases from J, with 10 bases between. The CDR3 sequence is 12 residues long. Per germline, CDR1 SGHNT and CDR2 YYREEE (reference sequence). Patients all relapsed after autologous stem cell transplantation, and there was variation in brentuximab vedotin exposure. With magnetic negative selection, CD4+ T cells were purified from PBMCs that had been thawed. This clone was recorded a few times. Its antigen is still unknown. TCRdb keeps only in-frame clones here, not all; method: immunoSEQ multiplex PCR. The sample includes 27,000 or so clones, over 60% of them seen just once.

The source was CD4+ T cells from blood, collected at baseline. The clonotype was recovered from a human donor with classical Hodgkin lymphoma. This sequence joins TRBV5-4 and TRBJ1-2; D is perhaps TRBD1 (5 bases). CDR3 in amino acids: CASSLQVYGYTF. The CDR3 DNA sequence: TGTGCCAGCAGCTTACAGGTATACGGCTACACCTTC.